There are a few counts of the clone carrying this T cell receptor (beta chain). The antigen is undetermined. V lost 5 bases, J lost 3 bases, and 14 bases lay in between. Germline values: CDR1 SGHTA, CDR2 FQGNSA. The CDR3 has 14 residues. The data stem from a study of beta chain features in type 1 diabetes. The study's findings and limits: People with Type 1 diabetes carried modestly yet significantly shorter TCRB CDR3s in all four CD4+ subsets. cDNA sequencing could over-represent cells with high TCR expression.

Averaging approximately 120 mL, one heparinised blood draw came from each individual donor. Stem cell-like memory, regulatory, central memory and naive CD4+ cells were sorted via CD45RO/CCR7/CD25/CD127/CD95/CD27. cDNA synthesis used the whole RNA isolate, giving expressed TCRB sequences. Clones were read by immunoSEQ multiplex PCR, and TCRdb kept only the in-frame ones, dropping some. The sample shows more than 150,000 clones, about 9.1% of them seen only once. The rearrangement uses TRBV7-2 and TRBJ2-7, with D tentatively TRBD1 (7 bases). The TCR sequence derives from a woman under 30 in good health. The sample was central memory CD4+ T cells from blood. The CDR3 DNA is TGTGCCAGCAGCCCGAGACAGGGACTCTACGAGCAGTACTTC. It codes for CASSPRQGLYEQYF.